This TCR beta chain is from a study of blood T cell repertoires in COVID-19. Looked up from germline, CDR1 is MGHRA and CDR2 is YSYEKL. The CDR3 spans 15 residues. Trimming cost V 0 bases and J 5 bases, with 13 bases left between them. Sequencing used immunoSEQ multiplex PCR; TCRdb keeps in-frame clones, though not all of them. The table shows about 80,000 clones, with approximately 80% occurring only once. This sequence originates from a man aged 80 or over with acute or convalescent COVID-19. Sequencing was performed on peripheral blood. The genes are TRBV4-1 and TRBJ1-1, with a weak D call TRBD1 (6 bases). This CDR3 reads CASSQESQGKTEAFF. The CDR3 DNA reads as TGCGCCAGCAGCCAAGAAAGCCAGGGGAAAACTGAAGCTTTCTTT.